This T cell receptor beta chain was captured in a study of molecular identifiers for immune sequencing clone quantification. With V trimmed by 4 bases and J by 0 bases, 4 bases remained unmatched. This CDR3 contains 15 residues. Germline-derived CDR1 and CDR2 are SEHNR and FQNEAQ (reference sequence). Preparation methods for the bulk TCR libraries were those previously described, with listed TCR primers. MiXCR, applied by TCRdb to the PCR reads, yields one record per CDR3 protein. The repertoire consists of about 320,000 distinct CDR3 sequences, with roughly 24% occurring once and the leading ten covering about 0.71%. This clonotype came up many times.

The sequenced material came from naive CD8+ T cells from blood, with Jurkat cell RNA spiked in. Stated subset: FACS-sorted CD8+CD4-CCR7+CD45RA+ naive T cells. The sequence came from a human donor in good health. Some libraries in this study had Jurkat cell RNA spiked in. The chain couples TRBV7-9 to TRBJ2-3, with TRBD2 matching 7 bases. CDR3 protein: CASSSRDYSTDTQYF. The DNA for the CDR3 is TGTGCCAGCAGCTCCCGGGACTATAGCACAGATACGCAGTATTTT.